This passage covers 6 T cell receptor beta chains from one sample sequenced in a study of identical twins. MiXCR, applied by TCRdb to the 5' RACE reads, yields one record per CDR3 protein. The data contain about 500,000 distinct CDR3 sequences, roughly an eighth of them singletons. The same specimen was also included in a second study, on yellow fever vaccine responses in identical twins.

The sequenced sample was CD4+ T cells sorted from blood. These receptors originate from a woman aged 18 to 35 in good health.

V usage is TRBV5-5 and J usage is TRBJ2-1; no reliable D call. Germline V CDR1 and CDR2: SGHKS, YYEKEE (reference sequence). The germline V and J ends were trimmed by 5 bases and 6 bases, with 18 bases remaining between them. CDR3 size: 15 residues. CDR3 protein: CASSPGRIGINEQFF. The CDR3 bases are TGTGCCAGCAGTCCCGGGCGCATCGGCATCAATGAGCAGTTCTTC.

This clonotype was observed a handful of times. This chain links TRBV7-2 with TRBJ2-2; 10 bases are a match to TRBD1. V was pared by 3 bases and J by 6 bases, with 7 bases of the junction left unmatched. The germline V gene has CDR1 SGHTA and CDR2 FQGNSA. The CDR3 totals 16 residues. The CDR3 sequence is CASSFGTGVRPGELFF. The CDR3 DNA follows: TGTGCCAGCAGCTTCGGGACAGGGGTCCGACCCGGGGAGCTGTTTTTT.

There are a few counts of this clonotype. The rearrangement uses TRBV12-3 or TRBV12-4 and TRBJ1-5; 7 positions match TRBD1. The CDR3 loop spans 15 amino acids. V was pared by 6 bases and J by 0 bases, with 5 bases of the junction left unmatched. CDR3 coding DNA: TGTGCCAGCAGACCAACAGGGGATAGCAATCAGCCCCAGCATTTT. Amino acid sequence: CASRPTGDSNQPQHF.

The rearrangement uses TRBV7-2 and TRBJ2-1; D gene uncertain. The CDR3 sequence is 12 residues long. The V gene's germline CDR1 is SGHTA and CDR2 FQGNSA. Deletions cut 5 bases from V and 12 bases from J, with 14 bases between. In DNA, the CDR3 is TGTGCCAGCAGCCTCCCTTTTGTAGCGCAGTTCTTC. It translates to CASSLPFVAQFF.

This chain connects TRBV20-1 to TRBJ2-3, with 7 bases lining up with TRBD2. Germline V gives CDR1 DFQATT, CDR2 SNEGSKA (reference sequence). V lost 6 bases to trimming and J lost 3 bases; unmatched junction nucleotides: 12. This CDR3 comprises 15 residues. The CDR3 region has the DNA TGCAGTGCGGGTGTCTGGGAGGGAGGGACAGATACGCAGTATTTT. Translating gives CSAGVWEGGTDTQYF.

This clonotype was counted a few times. The chain is built from TRBV12-3 or TRBV12-4 and TRBJ1-1; D not resolved. The V gene lost 2 bases and the J gene lost 0 bases, with 7 bases spanning the gap. This CDR3 region has 14 residues. The CDR3 loop is CASSLNSLNTEAFF. The CDR3 nucleotides read TGTGCCAGCAGTTTAAACAGTTTGAACACTGAAGCTTTCTTT.